This T cell receptor (beta chain) was captured in a study of blood T cell repertoires in COVID-19. Study as a whole: The samples span acute and convalescent COVID-19 from the United States, Italy and Spain. T cells, B-cell-depleted T cells, or PBMCs provided the cDNA or gDNA that served as material.

In the original analysis: Scientists estimated how many nucleated cells there were by amplifying reference gene primers. Sequencing used immunoSEQ multiplex PCR; TCRdb keeps in-frame clones, though not all of them. V and J calls and clone size are copied from that table; D and trimming were computed from the DNA. This table has 300,000 to 450,000 clones, 70% to 90% appearing once. Germline V gene data show CDR1 as MNHEY and CDR2 as SVGEGT. CDR3 length equals 13 residues. V lost 6 bases, J lost 9 bases, and 9 bases stayed unmatched. Seattle enrolled patients during active infection and tracked them longitudinally.

The source material was peripheral blood. This clonotype originated in a woman in her 30s with COVID-19, enrolled during active disease. The chain links TRBV6-2 or TRBV6-3 to TRBJ2-3, with 7 bases lining up with TRBD2. The CDR3 protein is CASSPGTTGTQYF. The CDR3 nucleotides are TGTGCCAGCAGCCCCGGGACTACGGGAACGCAGTATTTT.